The 28 T cell receptor beta chains below come from one sample, sequenced in a study of blood T cell repertoires in COVID-19. The protocol was immunoSEQ multiplex PCR, while the TCRdb copy is restricted to in-frame clones and leaves out a portion. The data contain roughly 300,000 clones, approximately 92% of them singletons. What was sequenced was PBMCs or T cells enriched from blood (not recorded which). The receptors were gathered from a woman in her 30s who had recovered from COVID-19.

The V call is TRBV23-1, the J call TRBJ2-3, with D possibly TRBD1 on 6 matching bases. TRBV23-1 is annotated as an ORF whose role is uncertain. V lost 6 bases and J 4 bases, leaving 23 bases between the germline ends. The CDR3 consists of 17 residues. The CDR3 region is CASRPTQGQLLADTQYF. The CDR3 DNA follows: TGCGCCAGCAGACCGACTCAAGGACAGCTTTTGGCAGATACGCAGTATTTT.

The chain combines TRBV7-2 with TRBJ2-3; 7 bases are a match to TRBD2. The V gene's germline CDR1 is SGHTA and CDR2 FQGNSA. The junction had 8 bases not matched to a gene; V was cut back by 5 bases and J by 0 bases. The CDR3 consists of 16 residues. In DNA, the CDR3 is TGTGCCAGCAGCACCAGACTAGCCCCAAGCACAGATACGCAGTATTTT. This encodes CASSTRLAPSTDTQYF.

The sample holds one count of this clone. The chain has TRBV5-5 and TRBJ2-2; TRBD1 matches at 9 bases. The CDR3 loop spans 14 amino acids. Germline values: CDR1 SGHKS, CDR2 YYEKEE (reference sequence). V was pared by 7 bases and J by 7 bases, with 8 bases of the junction left unmatched. DNA for the CDR3: TGTGCCAGCGGAACAGGGGGCGGGGGCGGGGAGCTGTTTTTT. It translates to CASGTGGGGGELFF.

The chain recombines TRBV11-1 with TRBJ2-7; TRBD2 aligns across 9 bases. Per the germline V gene, CDR1 is SGHAT and CDR2 is FQDESV (reference sequence). The CDR3 length is 16 residues. The V segment lost 1 base and the J segment 0 bases; nucleotides outside the gene matches: 4. The chain's CDR3 is CASSLGSSGSSYEQYF. The DNA for the CDR3 is TGTGCCAGCAGCTTAGGTAGTAGCGGGAGCTCCTACGAGCAGTACTTC.

V is TRBV7-2 and J is TRBJ2-1; 9 bases agree with TRBD1. The CDR3 has 15 amino acids. V gave up 3 bases and J gave up 5 bases; unmatched junction bases: 5. In germline, CDR1 is SGHTA, CDR2 FQGNSA. CDR3 loop: CASSFRQGENNEQFF. In DNA form, the CDR3 reads TGTGCCAGCAGCTTTAGACAGGGGGAAAACAATGAGCAGTTCTTC.

The chain couples TRBV7-2 to TRBJ1-5, with a tentative D call TRBD1 (6 bases). V lost 7 bases and J lost 6, with 13 bases in between. CDR1 and CDR2 (germline): SGHTA, FQGNSA. CDR3 length: 13 amino acids. CDR3 sequence: CASTWTVGQPQHF. The CDR3 DNA is TGTGCCAGCACATGGACAGTAGGTCAGCCCCAGCATTTT.

This chain uses TRBV6-2 or TRBV6-3 with TRBJ2-7, with a possible D match to TRBD1 (6 bases). Looked up from germline, CDR1 is MNHEY and CDR2 is SVGEGT. The CDR3 is 13 residues long. Trimming removed 5 bases from V and 1 base from J, with 9 bases in between. CDR3: CASSNRVSYEQYF. The CDR3 coding sequence is TGTGCCAGCAGTAACAGGGTTTCCTACGAGCAGTACTTC.

The chain links TRBV6-5 to TRBJ2-1, with 7 bases matching TRBD2. This CDR3 contains 14 residues. V shed 6 bases and J 7 bases; nucleotides not matched to a gene: 9. Germline V gene lookup returns CDR1 MNHEY and CDR2 SVGAGI. CDR3 in DNA: TGTGCCAGCAGCCGAGCCGGGACTACTAATGAGCAGTTCTTC. It translates to CASSRAGTTNEQFF.

V gene TRBV29-1 combines with J gene TRBJ2-1; the match to TRBD2 covers 9 bases. This CDR3 has 18 amino acids. Unmatched junction bases numbered 12, after V lost 0 bases and J lost 3 bases. Germline CDR1 SQVTM, CDR2 ANQGSEA. Here the CDR3 reads CSVEEMWGEREVYNEQFF. Written as DNA, the CDR3 is TGCAGCGTTGAAGAAATGTGGGGGGAGCGGGAGGTCTACAATGAGCAGTTCTTC.

V gene TRBV5-6 combines with J gene TRBJ1-1; tentative D call: TRBD1 (6 bases). Per germline, CDR1 SGHDT and CDR2 YYEEEE. The germline V and J ends were trimmed by 3 bases and 5 bases, with 14 bases remaining between them. This CDR3 is 14 amino acids long. The DNA of the CDR3 is TGTGCCAGCAGCTCTAATTGGGGGCGAACTGAAGCTTTCTTT. The encoded protein is CASSSNWGRTEAFF.

V usage is TRBV5-1 and J usage is TRBJ1-1; TRBD1 matches 9 bases. The germline V gene encodes CDR1 SGHRS and CDR2 YFSETQ. J lost 5 bases, V lost 2 bases, and 10 bases had no gene match. The CDR3 covers 16 residues. For the CDR3, the DNA is TGCGCCAGCAGCTTTAGGGGACAGGGCGTTAGAACTGAAGCTTTCTTT. Translated, it gives CASSFRGQGVRTEAFF.

The V and J genes are TRBV4-2 and TRBJ2-1; 8 positions match TRBD1. The germline CDR1 and CDR2 sequences are LGHNA and YNFKEQ. After removal of 8 bases from V and 0 bases from J, the junction contained 6 bases not matched to a gene. CDR3 size: 15 residues. The CDR3 loop is CASGRTGGSYNEQFF. The DNA of the CDR3 is TGTGCCAGCGGCCGAACAGGGGGCTCCTACAATGAGCAGTTCTTC.

The J gene is TRBJ2-3, the V gene TRBV18; tentative D call: TRBD2 (6 bases). Trimming stripped 3 bases from V and 1 base from J, with 14 bases between. The CDR3 contains 16 residues. In germline, CDR1 is KGHSH, CDR2 LQKENI. The CDR3 DNA reads as TGTGCCAGCTCACCGACCGAGGCGGGACGCACAGATACGCAGTATTTT. Translation gives CASSPTEAGRTDTQYF.

V is TRBV27 and J is TRBJ2-1, with 7 bases identical to TRBD1. Germline assignment: CDR1 MNHEY and CDR2 SMNVEV (reference sequence). Trimming cost V 6 bases and J 4 bases; bases outside gene matches: 6. CDR3 length equals 14 residues. The CDR3 nucleotides are TGTGCCAGCAGCCCGGGACAGATATACAATGAGCAGTTCTTC. Amino acids: CASSPGQIYNEQFF.

The V and J genes are TRBV7-3 and TRBJ2-1; 9 bases fit TRBD2. This CDR3 is 13 amino acids long. Germline V CDR1 and CDR2: SGHTA, FQGTGA. The ends lost 4 bases at V and 16 bases at J; junction bases unmatched: 11. CDR3 region: CASSWSSGALVFF. DNA of the CDR3: TGTGCCAGCAGCTGGTCTAGCGGGGCTCTCGTCTTCTTC.

This chain links TRBV10-3 with TRBJ1-4; tentative D call: TRBD1 (5 bases). V lost 3 bases and J lost 3, with 14 bases in between. CDR3 length equals 16 residues. The germline gives CDR1 ENHRY, CDR2 SYGVKD. CDR3 DNA: TGTGCCATCAGTGATCCCAGGGTGGTGTCTAATGAAAAACTGTTTTTT. Amino acids: CAISDPRVVSNEKLFF.

CDR3 loop: CASSLFPPGELFF. CDR3 sequence (DNA): TGTGCCAGCAGCCTTTTTCCCCCCGGGGAGCTGTTTTTT. The J gene is TRBJ2-2, the V gene TRBV28; D ambiguous. The ends were cut back, 6 bases at V and 6 bases at J, with 11 bases in the middle. The germline gives CDR1 MDHEN, CDR2 SYDVKM. The CDR3 runs 13 residues.

The chain carries TRBV6-4 and TRBJ1-4; 8 bases match TRBD1. The CDR3 is 13 residues long. J lost 12 bases, V lost 4 bases, and 7 bases had no gene match. Germline assignment: CDR1 MRHNA and CDR2 SNTAGT. CDR3 residues: CASSVGTGAELFF. CDR3 bases: TGTGCCAGCAGTGTGGGGACAGGAGCTGAACTGTTTTTT.

The CDR3 sequence is CASSPLRQTTYEQYF. The CDR3 nucleotides read TGTGCCAGCAGCCCTCTGCGGCAAACTACCTACGAGCAGTACTTC. This chain links TRBV3-1 (or the pseudogene TRBV3-2) with TRBJ2-7; no clear D. The CDR3 is made up of 15 amino acids. The germline CDR1 and CDR2 sequences are LGHDT and YNNKEL (reference sequence). Trimming removed 4 bases at V and 2 bases at J, with 15 bases between.

The chain uses TRBV28 and TRBJ1-2; a possible D gene is TRBD1 (6 bases). Deletions cut 4 bases from V and 1 base from J, with 13 bases between. The CDR3 totals 15 residues. Per germline, CDR1 MDHEN and CDR2 SYDVKM. This CDR3 reads CASSSTKQGNYGYTF. The CDR3 nucleotides are TGTGCCAGCAGTTCTACCAAACAGGGTAACTATGGCTACACCTTC.

The J gene is TRBJ1-5, the V gene TRBV15; possibly TRBD1 for D (5 bases). From germline, CDR1 is LNHNV and CDR2 YYDKDF (reference sequence). This CDR3 spans 16 amino acids. Trimming took off 0 bases at V and 2 bases at J, with 11 bases between the two ends. CDR3 DNA sequence: TGTGCCACCAGCAGAGATCAGGGCCGGGGCAATCAGCCCCAGCATTTT. This encodes CATSRDQGRGNQPQHF.

J is TRBJ1-1 and V is TRBV6-5, with 7 bases fitting TRBD1. V dropped 6 bases and J dropped 2; count of bases not matched to a gene: 9. The germline V gene has CDR1 MNHEY and CDR2 SVGAGI. The CDR3 is 15 residues long. This CDR3 reads CASSQEQGPNTEAFF. DNA of the CDR3: TGTGCCAGCAGCCAAGAACAGGGGCCCAACACTGAAGCTTTCTTT.

This clone was recorded only once. This chain uses TRBV5-1 with TRBJ2-7; 11 nucleotides align to TRBD1. Germline V CDR1 and CDR2: SGHRS, YFSETQ. The CDR3 is 14 amino acids. V was clipped by 4 bases and J by 4 bases; unmatched bases: 4. CDR3 residues: CASSAGTGGYEQYF. Here the CDR3 DNA reads TGCGCCAGCAGCGCCGGGACAGGGGGGTACGAGCAGTACTTC.

V gene TRBV2 combines with J gene TRBJ1-2; D is perhaps TRBD1 (6 bases). Germline V gene data show CDR1 as SNHLY and CDR2 as FYNNEI. This CDR3 region has 13 residues. With 3 bases removed from V and 6 bases from J, the gap between germline ends came to 11 bases. The CDR3 spells CASSDQGIDGYTF. The CDR3 DNA reads TGTGCCAGCAGTGATCAGGGGATCGATGGCTACACCTTC.

This chain links TRBV6-6 with TRBJ1-6; D call uncertain. CDR3 size: 13 residues. The germline CDR1 and CDR2 sequences are MNHNY and SVGAGI (reference sequence). V dropped 8 bases and J dropped 7 bases, with 12 bases sitting between them. CDR3 DNA sequence: TGTGCCAGCCACTCCTCAGGCAATTCACCCCTCCACTTT. As protein: CASHSSGNSPLHF.

The chain links TRBV25-1 to TRBJ1-2; 8 positions match TRBD1. The CDR3 is 15 amino acids. Per germline, CDR1 MGHDK and CDR2 SYGVNS. Unmatched junction bases numbered 6, after V lost 1 base and J lost 5 bases. As DNA, the CDR3 is TGTGCCAGCAGTGAATCAGGGGGCGTAGGGTATGGCTACACCTTC. It yields the protein CASSESGGVGYGYTF.

The CDR3 DNA is TGCGCCAGCAGCCAAATTCTTGGCGGGGAAGGAGGGGAGACCCAGTACTTC. Encoded protein: CASSQILGGEGGETQYF. The rearrangement joins TRBV4-3 to TRBJ2-5; tentatively, D is TRBD2 (6 bases). The V gene lost 2 bases and the J gene lost 5 bases, with 21 bases spanning the gap. Germline V lookup: CDR1 LGHNA, CDR2 YSLEER. The CDR3 sequence is 17 residues long.

This chain uses TRBV28 with TRBJ2-2; D is ambiguous. This CDR3 spans 15 amino acids. V lost 2 bases and J lost 5, with 12 bases in between. Germline lookup yields CDR1 MDHEN and CDR2 SYDVKM. The CDR3 spells CASSLSSLGTGELFF. The DNA of the CDR3 is TGTGCCAGCAGTTTAAGTAGCCTTGGGACCGGGGAGCTGTTTTTT.